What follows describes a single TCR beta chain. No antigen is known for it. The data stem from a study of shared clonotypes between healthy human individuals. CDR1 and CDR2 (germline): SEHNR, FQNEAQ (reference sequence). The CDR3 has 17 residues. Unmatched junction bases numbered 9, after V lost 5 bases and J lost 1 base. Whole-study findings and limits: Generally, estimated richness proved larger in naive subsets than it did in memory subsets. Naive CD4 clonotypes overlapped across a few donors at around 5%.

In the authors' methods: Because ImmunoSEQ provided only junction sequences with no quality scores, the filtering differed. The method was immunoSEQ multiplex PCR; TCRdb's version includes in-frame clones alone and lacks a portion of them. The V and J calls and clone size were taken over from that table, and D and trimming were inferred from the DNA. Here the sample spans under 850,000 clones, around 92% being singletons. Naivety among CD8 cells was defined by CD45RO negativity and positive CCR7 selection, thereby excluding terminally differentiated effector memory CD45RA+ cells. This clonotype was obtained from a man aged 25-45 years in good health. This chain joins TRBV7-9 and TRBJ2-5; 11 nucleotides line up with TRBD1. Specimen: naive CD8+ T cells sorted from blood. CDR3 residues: CASSPGQGARVQETQYF. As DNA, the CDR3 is TGTGCCAGCAGCCCAGGACAGGGGGCGAGGGTCCAAGAGACCCAGTACTTC. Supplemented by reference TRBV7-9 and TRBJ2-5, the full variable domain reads DTGVSQNPRHKITKRGQNVTFRCDPISEHNRLYWYRQTLGQGPEFLTYFQNEAQLEKSRLLSDRFSAERPKGSFSTLEIQRTEQGDSAMYLCASSPGQGARVQETQYFGPGTRLLVL.